One sample yielded the 25 T cell receptor beta chains listed below, sequenced in a study of low-dose radiotherapy and immunotherapy resistance in tumors. Indicated time point: before trial treatment. Gene-specific TRAV and TRBV primers were used for first-strand cDNA, covering alpha and beta chains. Amplification, which lasted 15 to 20 PCR cycles, used a constant-region primer and V-primer adapter to amplify TCRs. One entry per CDR3 protein, called by TCRdb with MiXCR from the reads. The sample gives about 71,000 distinct CDR3 sequences, around 29% of which show up once; over 8.5% is in the top ten. Here the sequenced sample was PBMCs, taken before treatment. Receptors originate from a female donor with ovarian cancer.

This clonotype was detected many times. DNA for the CDR3: TGTGCCAGCAGCTTAGCGGGGCATGTAGGGACCCAGTACTTC. Translated: CASSLAGHVGTQYF. The V and J genes are TRBV7-2 and TRBJ2-5, with D perhaps TRBD1 (5 bases). The CDR3 has 14 amino acids. V lost 0 bases and J lost 7, with 12 bases in between. Germline CDR1 SGHTA, CDR2 FQGNSA. Together with reference TRBV7-2 and TRBJ2-5, the CDR3 gives the full variable domain: GAGVSQSPSNKVTEKGKDVELRCDPISGHTALYWYRQSLGQGLEFLIYFQGNSAPDKSGLPSDRFSAERTGGSVSTLTIQRTQQEDSAVYLCASSLAGHVGTQYFGPGTRLLVL.

This clonotype was counted many times. The chain has TRBV5-1 and TRBJ2-7, with 12 bases aligning to TRBD2. Germline CDR1 reads SGHRS; CDR2 reads YFSETQ. The CDR3 covers 16 residues. Trimming removed 0 bases from V and 1 base from J; junction bases left unmatched: 2. In nucleotides, the CDR3 is TGCGCCAGCAGCTTGGGGACTAGCGGGGTTTCCTACGAGCAGTACTTC. Translated, it gives CASSLGTSGVSYEQYF.

With regard to this clonotype: A far larger clone is only one base removed, so a read error is likely. The chain couples TRBV5-8 to TRBJ2-3; D not certain. Germline V gene lookup returns CDR1 SGHTS and CDR2 YDEGEE. The CDR3 is 13 amino acids. Trimming removed 4 bases at V and 4 bases at J, with 10 bases between. The CDR3 DNA reads as TGTGCCAGCAGCACTAAGGCGGCAGATACGCAGTATTTT. This translates into CASSTKAADTQYF.

This clonotype appeared many times. The chain employs TRBV12-3 or TRBV12-4 and TRBJ2-3, with 11 bases identical to TRBD1. After removal of 5 bases from V and 2 bases from J, the junction contained 6 bases not matched to a gene. The CDR3 covers 16 residues. The CDR3, as DNA: TGTGCCAGCAGTCCCGGGACAGGGGGTCTCACAGATACGCAGTATTTT. Protein: CASSPGTGGLTDTQYF.

In its sample, this clonotype was seen many times. The V call is TRBV29-1, the J call TRBJ2-5; 8 bases match TRBD1. V was clipped by 3 bases and J by 1 base; unmatched bases: 4. The germline V gene has CDR1 SQVTM and CDR2 ANQGSEA. CDR3 length: 14 residues. The CDR3 bases are TGCAGCGTTGATTCGACAGGGGCCCAAGAGACCCAGTACTTC. Amino acid sequence: CSVDSTGAQETQYF.

The chain employs TRBV4-1 and TRBJ1-1; weak D call: TRBD1 (6 bases). Trimming pared 4 bases from V and 1 base from J, leaving 13 bases between. CDR1 is MGHRA and CDR2 is YSYEKL in the germline V gene. The CDR3 loop spans 15 amino acids. The CDR3 is CASSPRHRENTEAFF. The CDR3 DNA is TGCGCCAGCAGCCCACGACACAGGGAGAACACTGAAGCTTTCTTT.

This clonotype was observed many times. The V gene is TRBV6-2 or TRBV6-3, the J gene TRBJ2-7; 12 bases agree with TRBD2. CDR1 is MNHEY and CDR2 is SVGEGT in the germline V gene. This CDR3 has 15 residues. J gave up 2 bases and V 5 bases, and 4 bases lay outside the gene matches. The CDR3 protein is CASSRRTSGTYEQYF. CDR3 nucleotides: TGTGCCAGCAGTCGCCGGACTAGCGGGACCTACGAGCAGTACTTC.

This chain links TRBV7-2 with TRBJ2-6; 12 nucleotides agree with TRBD2. The CDR3 length is 18 residues. Germline CDR1 SGHTA, CDR2 FQGNSA. The V gene end was trimmed by 5 bases and the J gene end by 0 bases; junction bases not matched to a gene: 5. CDR3 nucleotides: TGTGCCAGCAGCCCAGGACTAGCGGGGCTCTCTGGGGCCAACGTCCTGACTTTC. Amino acid sequence: CASSPGLAGLSGANVLTF.

This clonotype has a count of ten or more. V is TRBV7-9 and J is TRBJ2-5; possibly TRBD2 for D (6 bases). The length of the CDR3 is 15 residues. Germline V CDR1 and CDR2: SEHNR, FQNEAQ (reference sequence). Trimming cost V 4 bases and J 5 bases, with 17 bases left between them. As DNA, the CDR3 is TGTGCCAGCAGCTCCCCGAGAGGGAGCGGGGAGACCCAGTACTTC. Encoded protein: CASSSPRGSGETQYF.

This clonotype was counted at least ten times. V gene TRBV20-1 combines with J gene TRBJ2-2, with TRBD1 matching 8 bases. This CDR3 region has 12 residues. J lost 5 bases, V lost 6 bases, and 2 bases had no gene match. Germline assignment: CDR1 DFQATT and CDR2 SNEGSKA (reference sequence). The CDR3 reads CSARQGTGELFF. Written as DNA, the CDR3 is TGCAGTGCCCGACAGGGGACCGGGGAGCTGTTTTTT.

The chain couples TRBV29-1 to TRBJ1-1; 7 nucleotides match TRBD1. V lost 5 bases and J lost 5; bases outside the gene matches: 14. CDR1 and CDR2 (germline): SQVTM, ANQGSEA. The CDR3 runs to 15 residues. The CDR3 sequence is CSVTGDGIMRTEAFF. The CDR3 nucleotides read TGCAGCGTTACAGGGGACGGTATTATGCGGACTGAAGCTTTCTTT.

The table lists this clonotype with many counts. The chain links TRBV24-1 to TRBJ2-2, with D possibly matching TRBD2 (6 bases). The CDR3 spans 15 residues. CDR1 and CDR2 (germline): KGHDR, SFDVKD. The V end was cut by 7 bases, the J end by 1 base, with 12 bases between. The DNA of the CDR3 is TGTGCCACCAGGACCGGGACTGAGAACACCGGGGAGCTGTTTTTT. It specifies CATRTGTENTGELFF.

This clonotype appeared many times. V and J are TRBV24-1 and TRBJ2-3; 10 bases match TRBD1. After removal of 4 bases from V and 2 bases from J, the junction contained 5 bases not matched to a gene. Looked up from germline, CDR1 is KGHDR and CDR2 is SFDVKD. This CDR3 has 16 residues. The CDR3 nucleotides are TGTGCCACCAGTGAACAGGGACAGGGGCACACAGATACGCAGTATTTT. It specifies CATSEQGQGHTDTQYF.

This clonotype has just a few counts. The chain recombines TRBV11-2 with TRBJ2-7; the match to TRBD2 covers 15 bases. J gave up 4 bases and V 2 bases, and 6 bases lay outside the gene matches. This CDR3 comprises 17 residues. Germline V gene lookup returns CDR1 SGHAT and CDR2 FQNNGV. CDR3 DNA: TGTGCCAGCAGCTTAAGGACTAGCGGGAGGGCCGGGTACGAGCAGTACTTC. It is translated as CASSLRTSGRAGYEQYF.

As regards this clonotype: A much larger clone sits a single nucleotide away, making a read error possible. This sequence joins TRBV7-2 and TRBJ2-1; 7 positions agree with TRBD2. The V gene's germline CDR1 is SGHTA and CDR2 FQGNSA. The V segment lost 4 bases and the J segment 6 bases; nucleotides outside the gene matches: 15. The CDR3 is 17 residues long. The CDR3 here is CASSSTRRGCLGNEQFF. The CDR3, as DNA: TGTGCCAGCAGCTCCACCCGGCGGGGGTGCCTCGGCAATGAGCAGTTCTTC.

This clonotype was counted many times. The rearrangement links TRBV28 to TRBJ1-5; D ambiguous. The CDR3 is made up of 13 amino acids. Germline lookup yields CDR1 MDHEN and CDR2 SYDVKM. The V and J ends lost 7 bases and 3 bases respectively, with 10 bases between them. The CDR3 loop reads CASTSRPNQPQHF. As DNA, the CDR3 is TGTGCCAGCACCTCACGTCCCAATCAGCCCCAGCATTTT.

This clonotype has a count of ten or more. The V gene is TRBV5-1, the J gene TRBJ1-1, with a weak D call TRBD1 (6 bases). The CDR3 has 13 amino acids. Germline V lookup: CDR1 SGHRS, CDR2 YFSETQ. CDR3 sequence: CAEGGPGDTEAFF. The DNA for the CDR3 is TGCGCAGAGGGGGGACCAGGGGACACTGAAGCTTTCTTT.

This clonotype was seen many times. V gene TRBV19 combines with J gene TRBJ1-1; possibly TRBD1 for D (5 bases). The germline V gene encodes CDR1 LNHDA and CDR2 SQIVND (reference sequence). V lost 5 bases to trimming and J lost 10 bases, with 14 bases between them. This CDR3 has 12 amino acids. CDR3 bases: TGTGCCAGTAGTCCCCCGGGGCATGGAGCTTTCTTT. Protein sequence: CASSPPGHGAFF.

Ten or more counts support this clonotype. This chain connects TRBV11-3 to TRBJ2-1, with D tentatively TRBD1 (6 bases). V shed 5 bases and J shed 8 bases, with 13 bases lying between them. The CDR3 spans 13 residues. Germline V gene lookup returns CDR1 SGHNT and CDR2 YENEEA. The CDR3 DNA reads as TGTGCCAGCAGCAAGATCAGGGGCGATGAGCAGTTCTTC. Its protein is CASSKIRGDEQFF.

This clonotype was recorded at least ten times. This chain links TRBV15 with TRBJ2-5; D may be TRBD1 or TRBD2 (6 bases each). Germline CDR1 and CDR2: LNHNV and YYDKDF (reference sequence). This CDR3 contains 14 residues. Trimming took off 4 bases at V and 5 bases at J, with 14 bases between the two ends. In DNA, the CDR3 is TGTGCCACCAGCAAGAAGGGGGGCGCTGAGACCCAGTACTTC. It translates to CATSKKGGAETQYF.

In its sample, this clonotype was seen a few times. The chain employs TRBV11-2 and TRBJ2-7; 10 nucleotides align to TRBD1. The CDR3 length is 15 residues. V lost 1 base and J lost 5; bases outside the gene matches: 5. The germline V gene encodes CDR1 SGHAT and CDR2 FQNNGV. The CDR3: CASSLGVGTGDEQYF. The CDR3 nucleotides are TGTGCCAGCAGCTTAGGAGTCGGGACAGGGGACGAGCAGTACTTC.

This clonotype was detected ten times or more. This chain connects TRBV9 to TRBJ2-3; no reliable D call. This CDR3 has 13 amino acids. The germline V gene has CDR1 SGDLS and CDR2 YYNGEE. The V and J ends lost 2 bases and 6 bases respectively, with 10 bases between them. CDR3 loop: CASSVEGFDTQYF. For the CDR3, the DNA is TGTGCCAGCAGCGTTGAAGGCTTCGATACGCAGTATTTT.

The sample holds many counts of this clonotype. One end of the junction does not line up with germline, which may come from a read error. The chain is built from TRBV6-1 and TRBJ2-5; TRBD2 matches at 8 bases. Germline assignment: CDR1 MNHNS and CDR2 SASEGT. The CDR3 extends over 13 amino acids. The CDR3 sequence is CASSKAGEETQYF. In nucleotides, the CDR3 is TGTGCCAGCAGTAAAGCGGGGGAAGAGACCCAGTACTTC.

In regard to this clonotype: A far larger clone differs by one base, so this is likely a read error. The rearrangement links TRBV14 to TRBJ2-7; tentatively, D is TRBD2 (5 bases). Germline lookup yields CDR1 SGHDN and CDR2 FVKESK. Trimming pared 1 base from V and 7 bases from J, leaving 11 bases between. The CDR3 is made up of 13 amino acids. CDR3 protein: CASSQVRGGEQYF. In DNA form, the CDR3 reads TGTGCCAGCAGCCAAGTCAGAGGAGGTGAGCAGTACTTC.

This clonotype was counted at least ten times. V is TRBV3-1 and J is TRBJ1-2; weak D call: TRBD1 (6 bases). Germline V gene sequence: CDR1 LGHDT, CDR2 YNNKEL (reference sequence). The CDR3 length is 14 residues. Deletions cut 1 base from V and 3 bases from J, with 9 bases between. CDR3 in amino acids: CASSQVGGDYGYTF. The DNA for the CDR3 is TGTGCCAGCAGCCAAGTAGGGGGTGACTATGGCTACACCTTC.